The 16 T cell receptor beta chains below all came from one sample that was sequenced in a study of blood T cells in healthy people across ages. It was with a sample-barcoded 5' primer and a J-beta primer mix that a second PCR of roughly 6 to 12 cycles was run. TCRdb itself ran the 5' RACE reads through MiXCR, one entry per CDR3 protein. Here the sample spans 1.8 million or so distinct CDR3 sequences, about 39% being singletons. Sequenced: blood. These receptors all come from a human donor in good health.

This rearrangement joins TRBV4-2 to TRBJ2-1; 12 bases agree with TRBD2. The CDR3 is 18 amino acids. The V gene end was trimmed by 2 bases and the J gene end by 9 bases; junction bases not matched to a gene: 14. Germline assignment: CDR1 LGHNA and CDR2 YNFKEQ. CDR3: CASSQSASGGAPFVEQFF. Here the CDR3 DNA reads TGTGCCAGCAGCCAATCCGCTAGCGGGGGGGCCCCCTTCGTTGAGCAGTTCTTC.

This clonotype was seen more than once but under ten times. The V gene is TRBV12-3 or TRBV12-4, the J gene TRBJ2-1; D not resolved. With 4 bases removed from V and 12 bases from J, the gap between germline ends came to 7 bases. The CDR3 has 10 amino acids. This CDR3 reads CASSSGRQFF. The CDR3 bases are TGTGCCAGCAGTTCAGGAAGGCAGTTCTTC.

To note about this clonotype: The junction departs from germline at one end; a sequencing error may be responsible. The chain links TRBV15 to TRBJ1-4; perhaps TRBD1 as D (5 bases). CDR1 and CDR2 (germline): LNHNV, YYDKDF (reference sequence). The CDR3 spans 15 residues. The CDR3, as DNA: TGTGCCGCCAGCAGAGATGGCAGGGATTCTGAAAAACTGTTTTTT. This translates into CAASRDGRDSEKLFF. Full variable domain (rest looked up from reference TRBV15 and TRBJ1-4): DAMVIQNPRYQVTQFGKPVTLSCSQTLNHNVMYWYQQKSSQAPKLLFHYYDKDFNNEADTPDNFQSRRPNTSFCFLDIRSPGLGDTAMYLCAASRDGRDSEKLFFGSGTQLSVL.

The sample holds a few counts of this clonotype. This sequence joins TRBV20-1 and TRBJ1-2; D perhaps matches TRBD1 (6 bases). CDR3 length: 13 amino acids. V was trimmed by 7 bases and J by 1 base, leaving 13 bases between them. CDR1 and CDR2 (germline): DFQATT, SNEGSKA (reference sequence). The DNA for the CDR3 is TGCAGTGTTGGGACACTTTTTAACTATGGCTACACCTTC. Translated: CSVGTLFNYGYTF.

This clonotype occurred once. The V and J genes are TRBV29-1 and TRBJ1-2; TRBD1 might be the D (5 bases). CDR1 and CDR2 from the germline V gene are SQVTM and ANQGSEA. The V gene lost 1 base and the J gene lost 0 bases, with 15 bases spanning the gap. The CDR3 covers 16 residues. The CDR3 here is CSVEVLGAPANYGYTF. The CDR3 DNA reads TGCAGCGTTGAAGTTCTCGGGGCGCCCGCTAACTATGGCTACACCTTC.

As concerns this clonotype: At one boundary the junction diverges from the germline segment, which might be a read error. The rearrangement links TRBV4-3 to TRBJ2-1, with D possibly matching TRBD1 (5 bases). The CDR3 contains 17 residues. Germline V gene data show CDR1 as LGHNA and CDR2 as YSLEER. The CDR3 DNA is TGCGCCAGCAGCCAAGACCCGGCCCGACAGTTCAACAATGAGCGGTTCTTC. Protein sequence: CASSQDPARQFNNERFF.

The chain links TRBV7-2 to TRBJ2-7; 10 positions agree with TRBD2. The V and J ends lost 8 bases and 5 bases, in that order; junction bases with no gene match: 12. The CDR3 is 15 amino acids. Germline CDR1 reads SGHTA; CDR2 reads FQGNSA. CDR3: CASGGSGGTLHEQYF. The CDR3 DNA sequence: TGTGCCAGCGGCGGTAGCGGGGGGACTCTCCACGAGCAGTACTTC.

This clonotype was observed a handful of times. The chain has TRBV2 and TRBJ2-7; the D gene is possibly TRBD2 (5 bases). The CDR3 spans 12 residues. V shed 8 bases and J shed 6 bases, with 14 bases lying between them. Per germline, CDR1 SNHLY and CDR2 FYNNEI. The CDR3 bases are TGTGCCAGCGGACTGGCGTGGGGCGAGCAGTACTTC. Its protein product is CASGLAWGEQYF.

This clonotype was recorded a few times. The CDR3 here is CASSPWTSGGEGVPHNEQFF. The CDR3 DNA sequence: TGTGCCAGCAGTCCCTGGACTAGCGGGGGGGAAGGGGTTCCCCACAATGAGCAGTTCTTC. The chain recombines TRBV12-3 or TRBV12-4 with TRBJ2-1; 15 nucleotides line up with TRBD2. This CDR3 has 20 amino acids. The trim removed 5 bases at V and 5 bases at J, leaving 16 bases unmatched.

There are many counts of this clonotype. The DNA for the CDR3 is TGTGCCAGCAGCCAATATGACAGGTCGCGGGACGAGCAGTACTTC. Its protein product is CASSQYDRSRDEQYF. The chain couples TRBV6-2 or TRBV6-3 to TRBJ2-7, with a tentative D call TRBD1 (6 bases). Germline V gene lookup returns CDR1 MNHEY and CDR2 SVGEGT. Trimming removed 6 bases from V and 5 bases from J, with 20 bases in between. The CDR3 is 15 residues long.

V is TRBV20-1 and J is TRBJ1-2, with TRBD1 matching 7 bases. This CDR3 spans 14 amino acids. CDR1 is DFQATT, CDR2 SNEGSKA, per germline (reference sequence). V dropped 3 bases and J dropped 8; count of bases not matched to a gene: 12. CDR3 coding DNA: TGCAGTGCTAGCGCGCCAGGGGGATCGAGGGGCTACACCTTC. Translated: CSASAPGGSRGYTF.

This clonotype turned up a few times. CDR3 coding DNA: TGTGCCAGCAGGAGCGTTCTAGCGGGGGGAGGAGATACGCAGTATTTT. This gives the protein CASRSVLAGGGDTQYF. The chain employs TRBV7-9 and TRBJ2-3; the match to TRBD2 covers 11 bases. J gave up 5 bases and V 6 bases, and 10 bases lay outside the gene matches. Germline-derived CDR1 and CDR2 are SEHNR and FQNEAQ (reference sequence). The CDR3 spans 16 residues.

The chain carries TRBV29-1 and TRBJ1-5; D is uncertain. Trimming removed 1 base from V and 1 base from J, with 5 bases in between. The CDR3 is made up of 13 amino acids. Germline V gives CDR1 SQVTM, CDR2 ANQGSEA. The CDR3 here is CSVEVNSNQPQHF. CDR3 DNA: TGCAGCGTTGAAGTTAACAGCAATCAGCCCCAGCATTTT.

The count of this clonotype is one. This chain links TRBV12-3 or TRBV12-4 with TRBJ2-1; D is possibly TRBD2 (7 bases). Trimming pared 7 bases from V and 8 bases from J, leaving 18 bases between. CDR3 size: 14 residues. CDR3 region: CASTEGGVRDEQFF. DNA for the CDR3: TGTGCCAGCACCGAAGGGGGGGTTCGGGATGAGCAGTTCTTC.

The rearrangement links TRBV7-2 to TRBJ2-1; D possibly corresponds to TRBD1 (5 bases). Deletions cut 6 bases from V and 1 base from J, with 19 bases between. The CDR3 runs to 17 residues. CDR1 and CDR2 (germline): SGHTA, FQGNSA. CDR3 bases: TGTGCCAGCAGTTTACTGGGTAGGGGTTCGTCCTACAATGAGCAGTTCTTC. The encoded protein is CASSLLGRGSSYNEQFF.

This rearrangement joins TRBV6-5 to TRBJ1-4; D remains unclear. Deletions cut 5 bases from V and 5 bases from J, with 15 bases between. Germline V lookup: CDR1 MNHEY, CDR2 SVGAGI. The CDR3 has 15 residues. CDR3 sequence (DNA): TGTGCCAGCAGTCGCGGCCGTTATACGAATGAAAAACTGTTTTTT. Translating it yields CASSRGRYTNEKLFF.